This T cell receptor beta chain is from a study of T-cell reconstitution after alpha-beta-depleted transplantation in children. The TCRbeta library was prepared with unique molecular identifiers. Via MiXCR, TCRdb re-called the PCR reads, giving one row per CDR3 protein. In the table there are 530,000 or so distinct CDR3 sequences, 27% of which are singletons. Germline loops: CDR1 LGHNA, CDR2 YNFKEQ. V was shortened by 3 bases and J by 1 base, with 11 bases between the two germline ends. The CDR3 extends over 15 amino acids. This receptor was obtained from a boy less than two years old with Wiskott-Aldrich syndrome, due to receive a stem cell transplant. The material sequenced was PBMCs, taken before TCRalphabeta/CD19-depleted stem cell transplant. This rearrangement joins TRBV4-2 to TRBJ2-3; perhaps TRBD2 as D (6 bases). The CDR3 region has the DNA TGTGCCAGCAGCCAGGCGGGACCCCGCACAGATACGCAGTATTTT. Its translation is CASSQAGPRTDTQYF.